Sequencing of this T cell receptor (beta chain) was carried out in a study of CD8+ T cells in alopecia areata. Regarding the study as a whole: Besides other cells, scalp samples also yield sequences of resident alphabeta T cells from normal skin. Given one nonresponder, whether baseline CD8+ expansion relates to response remains uncertain. Numerous expanded lesional clones remained in scalp and blood during tofacitinib.

The V and J ends lost 2 bases and 3 bases, in that order; junction bases with no gene match: 6. Germline-derived CDR1 and CDR2 are MGHRA and YSYEKL. This CDR3 is 15 amino acids long. Extracted RNA was reverse transcribed into cDNA, the sequencing template. Here immunoSEQ multiplex PCR was the method, and the copy in TCRdb shows in-frame clones only, minus some. Here the sample spans roughly 110,000 clones, around 83% being singletons. Treatment denoted: oral pan-JAK inhibitor, 5-10 mg twice daily. T lymphocytes (CD4+ and CD8+) were sorted from PBMCs. About this clone itself: As yet, its antigen is unknown.

The sample here was CD8+ T cells sorted from blood, taken at week 24, from a patient treated with tofacitinib. The rearrangement links TRBV4-1 to TRBJ2-7; 8 bases match TRBD2. The sequence came from a human donor with alopecia areata. This chain's CDR3 is CASSQTPGLDYEQYF. The CDR3 nucleotides are TGCGCCAGCAGCCAAACACCGGGACTAGACTACGAGCAGTACTTC.